The present T cell receptor beta chain was sequenced within a study of regulatory T cells in long-lasting Graves disease (dated by TCRdb to about 2021). At the level of the whole study: Patients with newly diagnosed Graves' disease had been on antithyroid drugs for under 3 months. A total of around 35 samples were covered by TCR sequencing, comprising approximately 13 persistent and 20 or so newly diagnosed Graves' disease patients. The study was conducted in China and was registered as a clinical trial. Peripheral blood TCR sequencing and RNA sequencing compared persistent Graves' disease patients with newly diagnosed Graves' disease patients. Study-wide findings and limitations: Persistent patients shared more public clonotypes among themselves (around 3,000) than newly diagnosed patients did (about 970). Only the TCR beta chain was sequenced and analyzed. Compared with newly diagnosed patients, persistent Graves' disease patients had lower TCR Shannon entropy and fewer highly expanded clones, which suggests clonal expansion. As a limitation, the authors acknowledged that the small sample size may reduce accuracy. Persistent disease showed preferential use of TRBV28, TRBJ1-2 and TRBJ2-5, whereas newly diagnosed disease favored TRBV20-1 and TRBJ2-1. Only peripheral blood was studied, because thyroid tissue, the primary lesion, was inaccessible.

The library was built by means of multiplex PCR. For sequencing, an Illumina HiSeq 4000 was employed. iRepertoire HTBI primers and Arm-PCR amplification of CDR3 regions were used to construct TCR beta libraries. Before sequencing, the PCR products underwent gel purification. The study's processing was this. Gene usage analysis of CDR3 amino acid clonotypes relied on the approximately 60 TRBV and around 14 TRBJ segments identified across samples. COPE and FqMerger were used to merge filtered high-quality paired reads into contigs. BLAST was used to align contigs to the IMGT TRBV, TRBD and TRBJ reference genes, and CDR3 was defined following IMGT. Highly expanded clones were defined as clonotypes with a frequency above 0.1%. Repertoire diversity was measured by Shannon entropy, and V-J evenness by the Gini coefficient. A clonotype found in more than one individual was treated as public. In-frame beta chains were kept once TCRdb had trimmed the public reads at Q25 with fastp and called clones with MiXCR. CDR3 protein duplicates are merged, each entry listing the most common genes and DNA. The V and J calls were not made by the authors but by TCRdb's processing. This sample has approximately 540,000 distinct CDR3 sequences in its table, and approximately 12% of those were observed once. The top ten clonotypes cover around 9.3% of the sample.

V lost 5 bases and J lost 1 base; the stretch between them is 13 bases long. The germline V gene (reference sequence) provides CDR1 MNHEY and CDR2 SMNVEV. The CDR3 spans 15 residues, from the cysteine through the phenylalanine. The read is trimmed to its CDR3 DNA, 45 bases read in frame from base 1. This clonotype was recorded many times. Its antigen is still unknown. No much larger clone exists at a distance of one base, and base qualities are not known. The sample's time point label, in plain terms: newly diagnosed GD, antithyroid drugs for less than 3 months. For both TCR sequencing and RNA sequencing, RNA was extracted from PBMCs using TRIzol. The diagnosis of Graves' disease followed American Thyroid Association guidelines. Recruitment of patients was carried out at an endocrinology department in Xi'an, China. From each patient, about 9 milliliters of peripheral blood was collected into an EDTA anticoagulant tube. Ficoll Paque Plus density gradient separation was used to isolate PBMCs, and no further T cell sorting was done. An Agilent 2100 Bioanalyzer and agarose gel were used to assess RNA quality, and a NanoDrop 2000 was used to measure RNA concentration.

These records were also assigned to another study, of T cells in Graves' hyperthyroidism and ophthalmopathy. As the second paper documents: Graves' hyperthyroidism was defined as stable when no progression to ophthalmopathy occurred over 18 months of follow-up. Hyperthyroidism patients were newly diagnosed, had a disease duration of under 2 months, and were aged 18 to 65 years. Exclusion was applied to patients with uncontrolled infections, other autoimmune diseases, pregnancy or lactation. Diagnoses were based on clinical symptoms, serum thyroxine and TRAb, thyroid ultrasound and orbital computed tomography. The first round of RT-PCR for the TCR CDR3 was performed with the HTBI primer set and the Qiagen OneStep RT-PCR kit. Blood samples also contained most of the expanded thyroid clonotypes (frequency above 0.001), which suggests that blood repertoires may reflect thyroid immune responses. A 13 V-J signature model separated ophthalmopathy from stable hyperthyroidism, with nearly 90% sensitivity and roughly 82% specificity in cross-validation and 80%/75% in testing. During validation, the model predicted progression to ophthalmopathy a median of around 7 months ahead of onset, with almost 71% sensitivity and 72% to 85% specificity. To identify distinguishing TCR V-J signatures, a discovery cohort of around 100 patients was used, comprising 43 with Graves' ophthalmopathy and 57 with stable Graves' hyperthyroidism. Whether ophthalmopathy could be predicted prospectively was tested in an independent validation cohort made up of 18 to 20 hyperthyroidism patients plus 17 patients who later progressed to ophthalmopathy. For training and testing, the roughly 93 patients in the discovery cohort were randomly divided in a 7:3 ratio. The study also compared thyroid tissue and blood T-cell repertoires from a handful of Graves' hyperthyroidism patients. Once sampling was done, hyperthyroidism patients were given methimazole at a starting dose of 30 mg daily, whereas ophthalmopathy patients were given high-dose intravenous methylprednisolone. Libraries were constructed in a second round of multiplex PCR, after which size selection and purification were carried out. Libraries were sequenced paired-end with 100 bp reads on an Illumina HiSeq2000. Raw data were processed with SOAPnuke, discarding reads with adapters, uncalled bases, mean Phred below 15, or no exact constant-primer or identifier match. COPE v1.2.5 was used to merge high-quality paired reads, and clonotypes were defined as unique nucleotide sequences. Clonotypes were aligned to IMGT TRBV, TRBD and TRBJ reference segments using MiTCR v1.1. Only V-J combinations with frequency above 0.0001, covering about 99% of repertoires, were analysed. The TCS score was defined as the ratio of F50 (clonal expansion) to E x V (chaos), calculated using BLOSUM62-based TCRdist between CDR3 peptides within each V-J. Welch's t-statistics and random forest reduced around 510 V-J features to under 15, which were used in a naive Bayes classifier (R e1071). Sample size was not statistically predetermined, and investigators were not blinded to group allocation. According to the paper, TCR Vbeta CDR3 sequencing was carried out on approximately 140 peripheral blood samples, which came from under 50 ophthalmopathy, fewer than 80 hyperthyroidism and about 17 progressor patients.

Rearrangement joined TRBV27 to TRBJ2-3, with TRBD1 perhaps the D gene, on 6 matching bases. The sequence was obtained from a woman younger than 45 with Graves disease. Donor details come from another sample of the same person, matched by shared clones. Sequenced material: peripheral blood mononuclear cells (PBMCs), taken at new diagnosis, from a patient treated with antithyroid drugs. The CDR3 region reads CASSRLGGGTDTQYF. The DNA is TGTGCCAGCAGTCGTCTAGGGGGTGGCACAGATACGCAGTATTTT.